This T cell receptor beta chain was profiled in a study of blood T cell repertoires in COVID-19. Sequencing was performed with immunoSEQ multiplex PCR; in TCRdb, only in-frame clones are kept and a portion is missing. This table has about 85,000 clones, around 90% appearing once. Only a few counts were recorded for this clone. Germline lookup yields CDR1 KGHDR and CDR2 SFDVKD. V dropped 9 bases and J dropped 6; count of bases not matched to a gene: 8. The CDR3 runs to 13 residues. Material: peripheral blood. This receptor was taken from a woman of 80 years or more with active or convalescent COVID-19. V is TRBV24-1 and J is TRBJ2-7; 9 nucleotides agree with TRBD1. CDR3 DNA sequence: TGTGCCACCCAAGACAGGGGGTCTGTCGAGCAGTACTTC. Residues: CATQDRGSVEQYF.